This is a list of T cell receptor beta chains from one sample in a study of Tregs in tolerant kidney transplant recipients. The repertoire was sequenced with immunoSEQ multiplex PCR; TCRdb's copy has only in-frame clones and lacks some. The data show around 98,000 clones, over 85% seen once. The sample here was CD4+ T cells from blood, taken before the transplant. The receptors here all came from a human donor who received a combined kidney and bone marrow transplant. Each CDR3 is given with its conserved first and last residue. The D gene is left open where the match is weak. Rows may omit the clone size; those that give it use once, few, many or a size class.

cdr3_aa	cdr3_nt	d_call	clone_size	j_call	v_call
CASSLQYLSGNTIYF	TGTGCCAGCAGCTTACAGTATCTCTCTGGAAACACCATATATTTT	NA	NA	TRBJ1-3	TRBV7-6
CASSRGLAGGIDEQFF	TGTGCCAGCAGCCGAGGACTAGCGGGGGGCATAGATGAGCAGTTCTTC	TRBD2	NA	TRBJ2-1	TRBV11-3
CASSQDKAGHPSRTDTQYF	TGTGCCAGCAGCCAAGATAAAGCGGGACACCCTTCCCGCACAGATACGCAGTATTTT	NA	NA	TRBJ2-3	TRBV4-2
CASFRDRGNTEAFF	TGTGCCAGCTTCAGGGACAGGGGAAACACTGAAGCTTTCTTT	TRBD1	once	TRBJ1-1	TRBV6-5
CASSYQGSRNTEAFF	TGTGCCAGCAGTTACCAGGGTTCTAGAAACACTGAAGCTTTCTTT	NA	NA	TRBJ1-1	TRBV28
CASSLEAAVNSPLHF	TGTGCCAGCAGCTTAGAAGCCGCCGTCAATTCACCCCTCCACTTT	NA	NA	TRBJ1-6	TRBV11-1
CASSPGTANNEQFF	TGCGCCAGCAGCCCAGGGACAGCCAACAATGAGCAGTTCTTC	TRBD1	once	TRBJ2-1	TRBV5-1
CASSLGQFYGYTF	TGTGCCAGCAGCTTAGGACAGTTTTATGGCTACACCTTC	NA	NA	TRBJ1-2	TRBV7-9
CASSRGSTDTQYF	TGTGCCAGCAGCCGGGGTAGCACAGATACGCAGTATTTT	NA	NA	TRBJ2-3	TRBV6-5
CASRQSSYNSPLHF	TGTGCCAGTAGACAGAGCTCCTATAATTCCCCCCTCCACTTT	NA	NA	TRBJ1-6	TRBV19
CASSLATSTDTQYF	TGCGCCAGCAGCTTGGCCACTAGCACAGATACGCAGTATTTT	NA	NA	TRBJ2-3	TRBV5-1
CASSQEGTNSYEQYF	TGTGCCAGCAGCCAAGAGGGGACTAACTCCTACGAGCAGTACTTC	TRBD2	NA	TRBJ2-7	TRBV4-2
CASSVDRALYNEQFF	TGTGCCAGCAGTGTGGACAGGGCCTTGTACAATGAGCAGTTCTTC	TRBD1	NA	TRBJ2-1	TRBV2
CSVEHGTEAFF	TGCAGCGTTGAACACGGGACTGAAGCTTTCTTT	NA	NA	TRBJ1-1	TRBV29-1
CASRLRQGWKEKLFF	TGTGCCAGCAGGCTTAGACAGGGCTGGAAGGAAAAACTGTTTTTT	TRBD1	NA	TRBJ1-4	TRBV2
CASQGTGSYYSYEQYF	TGTGCCAGCCAAGGGACAGGGAGCTACTACTCCTACGAGCAGTACTTC	TRBD1	NA	TRBJ2-7	TRBV18
CAVRGTSGISEQYF	TGTGCCGTCAGGGGGACTAGCGGAATCAGCGAGCAGTACTTC	TRBD2	NA	TRBJ2-7	TRBV10-3
CASSFVRPGNSPLHF	TGTGCCAGCAGTTTCGTGAGGCCGGGAAATTCACCCCTCCACTTT	NA	NA	TRBJ1-6	TRBV27
CASGGTGPYEQYF	TGTGCCAGCGGTGGGACAGGCCCCTACGAGCAGTACTTC	TRBD1	NA	TRBJ2-7	TRBV25-1
CASSLATLSGGADEQYF	TGTGCCAGCAGCTTAGCGACTCTCAGCGGGGGGGCCGACGAGCAGTACTTC	TRBD2	NA	TRBJ2-7	TRBV7-9
CASSENRYNEQFF	TGTGCCAGCAGTGAGAACAGATACAATGAGCAGTTCTTC	NA	NA	TRBJ2-1	TRBV6-1
CASRRGRGQVSGANVLTF	TGTGCCAGTAGGAGGGGCAGGGGGCAAGTCTCTGGGGCCAACGTCCTGACTTTC	TRBD1	NA	TRBJ2-6	TRBV19
CASSPGQGRLTGELFF	TGTGCCAGCTCCCCAGGACAGGGTCGATTAACCGGGGAGCTGTTTTTT	TRBD1	NA	TRBJ2-2	TRBV18
CASSARDRVSETQYF	TGTGCCAGCAGCGCCCGGGACAGGGTTTCAGAGACCCAGTACTTC	TRBD1	NA	TRBJ2-5	TRBV9
CASSVEGGGGIYEQYF	TGTGCCAGCAGCGTAGAAGGAGGTGGAGGGATCTACGAGCAGTACTTC	NA	NA	TRBJ2-7	TRBV9
CASSARGFSEQYF	TGTGCCAGCAGCGCACGAGGGTTCTCCGAGCAGTACTTC	NA	once	TRBJ2-7	TRBV6-5
CAISPVAGKQETQYF	TGTGCCATCAGCCCGGTGGCAGGGAAACAAGAGACCCAGTACTTC	NA	NA	TRBJ2-5	TRBV10-3
CSVKYGQVDTDTQYF	TGCAGCGTTAAATACGGACAGGTCGACACAGATACGCAGTATTTT	TRBD1	NA	TRBJ2-3	TRBV29-1
CASSYLGQGSETQYF	TGTGCCAGCAGTTACCTCGGACAGGGGAGCGAGACCCAGTACTTC	TRBD1	NA	TRBJ2-5	TRBV6-5
CASSSRDSSYNSPLHF	TGTGCCAGCAGCTCGAGGGACAGCTCCTATAATTCCCCCCTCCACTTT	TRBD1	NA	TRBJ1-6	TRBV11-2
CASSPPGETQYF	TGTGCCAGCTCACCCCCCGGAGAGACCCAGTACTTC	NA	NA	TRBJ2-5	TRBV18
CASSPILAGAEQYF	TGTGCCAGCAGCCCTATACTAGCGGGAGCCGAGCAGTACTTC	TRBD2	NA	TRBJ2-7	TRBV4-2
CASSSFGTSGEAGNEQYF	TGTGCCAGCAGTTCTTTCGGGACTAGCGGTGAAGCTGGGAACGAGCAGTACTTC	TRBD2	NA	TRBJ2-7	TRBV27
CASRGSSGSSYEQYF	TGTGCCAGCAGGGGATCTAGCGGGAGCTCCTACGAGCAGTACTTC	TRBD2	NA	TRBJ2-7	TRBV6-5
CASSFPHSYEQYF	TGTGCCAGCAGCTTTCCCCACTCCTACGAGCAGTACTTC	NA	NA	TRBJ2-7	TRBV7-2
CASSLYTSGSPDTQYF	TGCGCCAGCAGCTTATATACTAGCGGGAGCCCAGATACGCAGTATTTT	TRBD2	NA	TRBJ2-3	TRBV5-1
CASRLGTDYTGELFF	TGCGCCAGCCGCTTGGGGACAGACTACACCGGGGAGCTGTTTTTT	TRBD1	NA	TRBJ2-2	TRBV5-1